Below are 32 T cell receptor beta chains sequenced from a single sample in a study of T cells in Graves' hyperthyroidism and ophthalmopathy. Amplified TCR beta CDR3 regions derived from RNA transcripts. The primer set for the first-round RT-PCR of the TCR CDR3 was HTBI. TCRdb re-analysed the multiplex PCR reads in MiXCR, keeping a single row per CDR3 protein. Of more than 500,000 distinct CDR3 sequences in the sample, about 45% were seen once. Input material: peripheral blood or thyroid tissue (not recorded which). These receptor sequences come from an adult woman with Graves' disease, either hyperthyroidism or ophthalmopathy (not recorded which).

The V and J genes are TRBV5-5 and TRBJ1-5, with D possibly TRBD1 on 5 matching bases. Germline assignment: CDR1 SGHKS and CDR2 YYEKEE (reference sequence). V gave up 0 bases and J gave up 6 bases, with 13 bases separating them. This CDR3 has 15 residues. The CDR3 DNA reads as TGTGCCAGCAGCTTGGAGGGGTGGGGGACTCAGCCCCAGCATTTT. It is translated as CASSLEGWGTQPQHF.

This clonotype was counted a few times. This chain links TRBV7-2 with TRBJ2-3, with TRBD2 identical over 7 bases. The germline V gene has CDR1 SGHTA and CDR2 FQGNSA. The CDR3 is 18 residues long. V was pared by 4 bases and J by 1 base, with 14 bases of the junction left unmatched. The CDR3 spells CASSSGLVAGAGTDTQYF. DNA of the CDR3: TGTGCCAGCAGCTCTGGGCTTGTGGCGGGAGCTGGCACAGATACGCAGTATTTT.

This clonotype has a count of ten or more. The chain carries TRBV12-3 or TRBV12-4 and TRBJ1-2; a weak D match, TRBD1 (5 bases). V gave up 3 bases and J gave up 4 bases, with 9 bases separating them. CDR3 length equals 13 residues. This CDR3 is CASSFQGVYGYTF. In nucleotides, the CDR3 is TGTGCCAGCAGTTTCCAGGGTGTCTATGGCTACACCTTC.

The rearrangement links TRBV15 to TRBJ1-6; 7 bases agree with TRBD1. Per the germline V gene, CDR1 is LNHNV and CDR2 is YYDKDF (reference sequence). CDR3 size: 22 residues. Trimming cost V 5 bases and J 2 bases; bases outside gene matches: 24. The CDR3 DNA reads as TGTGCCACCAGCTTGGGGGATATCCGGGACAGCGTTTGGGGGGCCTATAATTCACCCCTCCACTTT. Translating gives CATSLGDIRDSVWGAYNSPLHF. The whole variable domain, filled in from reference TRBV15 and TRBJ1-6, reads DAMVIQNPRYQVTQFGKPVTLSCSQTLNHNVMYWYQQKSSQAPKLLFHYYDKDFNNEADTPDNFQSRRPNTSFCFLDIRSPGLGDTAMYLCATSLGDIRDSVWGAYNSPLHFGNGTRLTVT.

This clonotype was detected ten times or more. The chain is built from TRBV7-9 and TRBJ1-2, with a possible D match to TRBD1 (6 bases). The V end was cut by 2 bases, the J end by 7 bases, with 20 bases between. The CDR3 has 16 residues. Germline CDR1 reads SEHNR; CDR2 reads FQNEAQ (reference sequence). CDR3 sequence reads: CASSLSFGRGKGGYTF. DNA for the CDR3: TGTGCCAGCAGCTTATCGTTCGGCAGGGGTAAGGGTGGCTACACCTTC. The variable domain in full, completed from reference TRBV7-9 and TRBJ1-2, reads DTGVSQNPRHKITKRGQNVTFRCDPISEHNRLYWYRQTLGQGPEFLTYFQNEAQLEKSRLLSDRFSAERPKGSFSTLEIQRTEQGDSAMYLCASSLSFGRGKGGYTFGSGTRLTVV.

This clonotype turned up a few times. This rearrangement joins TRBV29-1 to TRBJ1-5; tentatively, D is TRBD1 (5 bases). CDR3 length: 14 amino acids. V lost 6 bases, J lost 5 bases, and 17 bases lay in between. Germline V gene lookup returns CDR1 SQVTM and CDR2 ANQGSEA. CDR3 protein: CSVKIGTLDQPQHF. The CDR3 DNA reads as TGCAGCGTGAAAATCGGGACTCTCGATCAGCCCCAGCATTTT. The full variable domain, its missing parts supplied by reference TRBV29-1 and TRBJ1-5, is SAVISQKPSRDICQRGTSLTIQCQVDSQVTMMFWYRQQPGQSLTLIATANQGSEATYESGFVIDKFPISRPNLTFSTLTVSNMSPEDSSIYLCSVKIGTLDQPQHFGDGTRLSIL.

The V call is TRBV5-1, the J call TRBJ1-1, with 7 bases fitting TRBD1. Germline CDR1 is SGHRS and CDR2 is YFSETQ. The CDR3 extends over 13 amino acids. J gave up 10 bases and V 4 bases, and 10 bases lay outside the gene matches. CDR3 nucleotide sequence: TGCGCCAGCAGCCGGACAGGCACGACCCCAGCTTTCTTT. Encoded protein: CASSRTGTTPAFF.

This clonotype was detected ten times or more. The V and J genes are TRBV6-5 and TRBJ1-1; TRBD1 might be the D (5 bases). CDR1 is MNHEY and CDR2 is SVGAGI in the germline V gene. The ends were cut back, 4 bases at V and 7 bases at J, with 16 bases in the middle. The CDR3 extends over 14 amino acids. CDR3 sequence: CASSSWDQRGEAFF. The CDR3 region has the DNA TGTGCCAGCAGTTCCTGGGACCAACGAGGTGAAGCTTTCTTT.

The chain combines TRBV10-2 with TRBJ1-3; a weak D match, TRBD1 (6 bases). The germline V gene has CDR1 WSHSY and CDR2 SAAADI. This CDR3 region has 16 residues. V was cut by 6 bases and J by 0 bases, with 15 bases left in between. CDR3 in DNA: TGCGCCAGCAGCCGAGGGGGTAGCATCTCTGGAAACACCATATATTTT. It is translated as CASSRGGSISGNTIYF.

The chain carries TRBV20-1 and TRBJ2-7; D possibly corresponds to TRBD2 (6 bases). CDR3 size: 12 residues. Germline CDR1 DFQATT, CDR2 SNEGSKA (reference sequence). The V gene lost 0 bases and the J gene lost 7 bases, with 10 bases spanning the gap. The CDR3 sequence is CSARDRGNEQYF. The CDR3 nucleotides read TGCAGTGCTAGAGATCGGGGGAATGAGCAGTACTTC.

The sample holds a few counts of this clonotype. Written as DNA, the CDR3 is TGCGCCAGCAGCGGGGCGGTCAATGAGCAGTTCTTC. Translating gives CASSGAVNEQFF. V usage is TRBV10-2 and J usage is TRBJ2-1; D possibly matches TRBD1 or TRBD2 (5 bases each). This CDR3 is built from 12 residues. V was pared by 6 bases and J by 6 bases, with 9 bases between. Germline-derived CDR1 and CDR2 are WSHSY and SAAADI.

This clonotype was counted between two and nine times. V usage is TRBV29-1 and J usage is TRBJ1-2; the D is unclear. Germline V lookup: CDR1 SQVTM, CDR2 ANQGSEA. This CDR3 spans 11 amino acids. Trimming left V 3 bases short and J 8 bases short, with 10 bases between. In DNA, the CDR3 is TGCAGCGTTGATACGGGCAGCGGCTACACCTTC. It specifies CSVDTGSGYTF.

The J gene is TRBJ2-2, the V gene TRBV14; D not certain. The V gene lost 6 bases and the J gene lost 2 bases, with 19 bases spanning the gap. CDR3 length: 17 amino acids. Germline-derived CDR1 and CDR2 are SGHDN and FVKESK. CDR3 residues: CASSPYRSSGNTGELFF. In DNA, the CDR3 is TGTGCCAGCAGTCCCTATCGGAGCTCTGGAAACACCGGGGAGCTGTTTTTT.

Only one count was recorded for this clonotype. The chain is built from TRBV28 and TRBJ1-4; 8 bases fit TRBD1. The junction had 5 bases not matched to a gene; V was cut back by 5 bases and J by 0 bases. CDR3 length: 16 residues. Germline CDR1 and CDR2: MDHEN and SYDVKM. The CDR3 sequence: CASSLTGGTTNEKLFF. The CDR3 nucleotides are TGTGCCAGCAGTCTAACAGGGGGGACAACTAATGAAAAACTGTTTTTT. The full variable domain, rest sourced from reference TRBV28 and TRBJ1-4, is DVKVTQSSRYLVKRTGEKVFLECVQDMDHENMFWYRQDPGLGLRLIYFSYDVKMKEKGDIPEGYSVSREKKERFSLILESASTNQTSMYLCASSLTGGTTNEKLFFGSGTQLSVL.

This chain uses TRBV20-1 with TRBJ1-6; D remains ambiguous. Germline assignment: CDR1 DFQATT and CDR2 SNEGSKA (reference sequence). The length of the CDR3 is 13 residues. The V and J ends lost 6 bases and 6 bases respectively, with 12 bases between them. The CDR3 bases are TGCAGTGCCACCACTACACGTAATTCACCCCTCCACTTT. Encoded protein: CSATTTRNSPLHF.

The rearrangement uses TRBV29-1 and TRBJ1-2, with D possibly matching TRBD1 (6 bases). Looked up from germline, CDR1 is SQVTM and CDR2 is ANQGSEA. Trimming took 6 bases from V and 2 from J, leaving 19 bases between them. CDR3 length equals 15 residues. Here the CDR3 reads CSVMGASGSNYGYTF. The CDR3 nucleotides are TGCAGCGTCATGGGGGCTAGCGGATCGAACTATGGCTACACCTTC. The full variable domain, with the rest looked up from reference TRBV29-1 and TRBJ1-2, is SAVISQKPSRDICQRGTSLTIQCQVDSQVTMMFWYRQQPGQSLTLIATANQGSEATYESGFVIDKFPISRPNLTFSTLTVSNMSPEDSSIYLCSVMGASGSNYGYTFGSGTRLTVV.

The sample holds many counts of this clonotype. The chain employs TRBV28 and TRBJ1-2; D might be TRBD1 (6 bases). The CDR3 runs 14 residues. Germline-derived CDR1 and CDR2 are MDHEN and SYDVKM. V lost 7 bases to trimming and J lost 5 bases, with 17 bases between them. CDR3 region: CASTAQGSWYGYTF. CDR3 sequence (DNA): TGTGCCAGCACCGCCCAGGGGAGTTGGTATGGCTACACCTTC.

The chain couples TRBV27 to TRBJ2-6; D is unresolved. Per the germline V gene, CDR1 is MNHEY and CDR2 is SMNVEV (reference sequence). Trimming took off 5 bases at V and 3 bases at J, with 11 bases between the two ends. The CDR3 has 15 residues. The CDR3 nucleotides read TGTGCCAGCAGTCCCTGGGCTGATGGGGCCAACGTCCTGACTTTC. It specifies CASSPWADGANVLTF.

The chain links TRBV11-1 to TRBJ1-6, with D perhaps matching TRBD1 (6 bases). The CDR3 sequence is 13 residues long. Germline lookup yields CDR1 SGHAT and CDR2 FQDESV (reference sequence). Here the CDR3 reads CARENRDNSPLHF. Here the CDR3 DNA reads TGTGCTAGAGAAAACAGGGATAATTCACCCCTCCACTTT.

The chain uses TRBV7-6 and TRBJ1-2; D unresolved. The CDR3 is made up of 14 amino acids. Germline V lookup: CDR1 SGHVS, CDR2 FNYEAQ. Trimming took off 5 bases at V and 4 bases at J, with 14 bases between the two ends. For the CDR3, the DNA is TGTGCCAGCAGCCTCGCGGCCAGCACCTATGGCTACACCTTC. It specifies CASSLAASTYGYTF.

This clonotype was picked up many times. The rearrangement joins TRBV11-2 to TRBJ2-6, with D tentatively TRBD2 (6 bases). From germline, CDR1 is SGHAT and CDR2 FQNNGV. Trimming took off 8 bases at V and 2 bases at J, with 13 bases between the two ends. The CDR3 loop spans 15 amino acids. The CDR3: CASGGSLPGANVLTF. CDR3 DNA sequence: TGTGCCAGCGGGGGGAGCCTGCCTGGGGCCAACGTCCTGACTTTC.

This clonotype was seen at least ten times. The genes are TRBV12-5 and TRBJ2-7, with TRBD2 matching 9 bases. The CDR3 sequence is 16 residues long. CDR1 LGHNT and CDR2 FRNRAP come from the germline V gene. V was pared by 0 bases and J by 4 bases, with 7 bases of the junction left unmatched. CDR3 in amino acids: CASGLVLASGMYEQYF. CDR3 sequence (DNA): TGTGCTAGTGGTTTGGTACTGGCTAGCGGGATGTACGAGCAGTACTTC.

Points on this clonotype: This likely comes from a read error, as the CDR3 has no conserved phenylalanine or tryptophan at its end. The chain recombines TRBV7-8 with TRBJ2-5; D possibly corresponds to TRBD2 (6 bases). V was clipped by 2 bases and J by 5 bases, with 15 bases between them. Germline CDR1 is SGHVS and CDR2 is FQNEAQ. The CDR3 totals 15 residues. In DNA form, the CDR3 reads TGTGCCAGCAGCTTACGCCGACTAGTAGGGGAGACCCAGTACATC. The encoded protein is CASSLRRLVGETQYI.

This clonotype appeared many times. The chain links TRBV5-1 to TRBJ2-5; D is possibly TRBD2 (5 bases). With 0 bases removed from V and 2 bases from J, the gap between germline ends came to 11 bases. CDR3 size: 15 residues. CDR1 is SGHRS and CDR2 is YFSETQ in the germline V gene. CDR3 bases: TGCGCCAGCAGCTTGGGGGAAGGGAGTCAAGAGACCCAGTACTTC. Protein: CASSLGEGSQETQYF.

The chain has TRBV14 and TRBJ1-5; no clear D gene. V shed 2 bases and J shed 7 bases, with 9 bases lying between them. This CDR3 comprises 13 residues. CDR1 and CDR2 (germline): SGHDN, FVKESK. The CDR3 DNA sequence: TGTGCCAGCAGCCAATACGTGGGCCAGCCCCAGCATTTT. Translated: CASSQYVGQPQHF. The full variable domain, with the rest looked up from reference TRBV14 and TRBJ1-5, is EAGVTQFPSHSVIEKGQTVTLRCDPISGHDNLYWYRRVMGKEIKFLLHFVKESKQDESGMPNNRFLAERTGGTYSTLKVQPAELEDSGVYFCASSQYVGQPQHFGDGTRLSIL.

Many counts were recorded for this clonotype. This chain connects TRBV7-8 to TRBJ1-5; TRBD1 might be the D (6 bases). V shed 2 bases and J shed 6 bases, with 11 bases lying between them. Germline CDR1 SGHVS, CDR2 FQNEAQ. CDR3 length: 14 amino acids. CDR3 in amino acids: CASSLTGAGQPQHF. CDR3 nucleotide sequence: TGTGCCAGCAGCTTAACGGGGGCCGGTCAGCCCCAGCATTTT. The complete variable domain, with remaining parts taken from reference TRBV7-8 and TRBJ1-5, reads GAGVSQSPRYKVAKRGQDVALRCDPISGHVSLFWYQQALGQGPEFLTYFQNEAQLDKSGLPSDRFFAERPEGSVSTLKIQRTQQEDSAVYLCASSLTGAGQPQHFGDGTRLSIL.

There are many counts of this clonotype. The chain has TRBV29-1 and TRBJ2-7; weak D call: TRBD2 (5 bases). The CDR3 has 13 amino acids. Germline V gene lookup returns CDR1 SQVTM and CDR2 ANQGSEA. V was trimmed by 4 bases and J by 0 bases, leaving 10 bases between them. The CDR3 loop reads CSVGKGASYEQYF. Written as DNA, the CDR3 is TGCAGCGTTGGAAAGGGAGCCTCCTACGAGCAGTACTTC.

This clonotype was observed at least ten times. This chain uses TRBV15 with TRBJ1-2; tentative D call: TRBD1 (5 bases). CDR3 size: 15 residues. Germline V CDR1 and CDR2: LNHNV, YYDKDF (reference sequence). Trimming removed 1 base from V and 2 bases from J, with 11 bases in between. The CDR3 nucleotides read TGTGCCACCAGCAGAGCAGGGCAGCTCAACTATGGCTACACCTTC. Residues: CATSRAGQLNYGYTF.

This clonotype occurred many times. The chain has TRBV12-3 or TRBV12-4 and TRBJ2-7; D is tentatively TRBD1 or TRBD2 (6 bases each). The CDR3 runs 16 residues. Trimming left V 6 bases short and J 3 bases short, with 21 bases between. This chain's CDR3 is CASSRSGAQPRYEQYF. The CDR3 bases are TGTGCCAGCAGCCGTTCGGGGGCCCAACCCCGCTACGAGCAGTACTTC.

This clonotype was seen repeatedly, ten times or more. The rearrangement links TRBV5-1 to TRBJ2-7; a possible D gene is TRBD1 (5 bases). The ends were cut back, 4 bases at V and 7 bases at J, with 21 bases in the middle. CDR1 and CDR2 (germline): SGHRS, YFSETQ. This CDR3 spans 15 amino acids. The CDR3 spells CASSLGHSRGDEQYF. CDR3 nucleotide sequence: TGCGCCAGCAGCCTTGGACATTCCCGAGGAGATGAGCAGTACTTC.

The CDR3 is CASSDTRGGGNEKLFF. CDR3 in DNA: TGTGCCAGCAGTGACACCCGCGGGGGGGGTAATGAAAAACTGTTTTTT. The chain uses TRBV28 and TRBJ1-4; weak D call: TRBD1 (5 bases). V lost 5 bases to trimming and J lost 4 bases, with 17 bases between them. The CDR3 is 16 amino acids. Germline V CDR1 and CDR2: MDHEN, SYDVKM. Based on the CDR3 plus reference TRBV28 and TRBJ1-4, the full variable domain is DVKVTQSSRYLVKRTGEKVFLECVQDMDHENMFWYRQDPGLGLRLIYFSYDVKMKEKGDIPEGYSVSREKKERFSLILESASTNQTSMYLCASSDTRGGGNEKLFFGSGTQLSVL.

In this sample, this clonotype turned up many times. The chain combines TRBV20-1 with TRBJ1-2; 7 bases match TRBD1. Unmatched junction bases numbered 9, after V lost 5 bases and J lost 6 bases. Germline V CDR1 and CDR2: DFQATT, SNEGSKA (reference sequence). The CDR3 totals 13 residues. The CDR3 nucleotides are TGCAGTGCTGGCTCCTCCGGGACAGATGGCTACACCTTC. Its translation: CSAGSSGTDGYTF.